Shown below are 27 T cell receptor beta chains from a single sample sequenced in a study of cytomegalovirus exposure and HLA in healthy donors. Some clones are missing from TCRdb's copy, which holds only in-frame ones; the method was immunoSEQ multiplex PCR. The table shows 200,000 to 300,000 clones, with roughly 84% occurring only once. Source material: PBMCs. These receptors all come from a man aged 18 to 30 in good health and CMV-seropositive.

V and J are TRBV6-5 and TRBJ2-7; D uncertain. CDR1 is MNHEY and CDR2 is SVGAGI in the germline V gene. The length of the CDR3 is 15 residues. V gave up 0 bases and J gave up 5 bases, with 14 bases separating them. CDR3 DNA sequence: TGTGCCAGCAGTTACTCGGGTCACGGCGGCGACGAGCAGTACTTC. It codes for CASSYSGHGGDEQYF.

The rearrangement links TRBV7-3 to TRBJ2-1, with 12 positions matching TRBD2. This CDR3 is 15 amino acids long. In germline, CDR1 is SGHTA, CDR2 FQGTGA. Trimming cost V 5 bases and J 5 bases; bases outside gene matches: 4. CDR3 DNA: TGTGCCAGCAGCAACGGACTAGCGGGGCACAATGAGCAGTTCTTC. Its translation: CASSNGLAGHNEQFF.

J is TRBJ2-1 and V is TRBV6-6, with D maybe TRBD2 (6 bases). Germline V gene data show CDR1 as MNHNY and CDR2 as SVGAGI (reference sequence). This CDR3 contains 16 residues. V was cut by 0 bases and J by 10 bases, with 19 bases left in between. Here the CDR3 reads CASSYSILSDGLEQFF. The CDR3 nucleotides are TGTGCCAGCAGTTACTCGATTTTGTCGGACGGACTAGAGCAGTTCTTC.

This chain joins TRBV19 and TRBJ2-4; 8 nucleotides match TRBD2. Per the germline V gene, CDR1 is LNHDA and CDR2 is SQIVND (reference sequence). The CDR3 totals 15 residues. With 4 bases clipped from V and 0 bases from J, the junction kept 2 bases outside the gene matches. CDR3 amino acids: CASSTLAGAKNIQYF. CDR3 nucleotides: TGTGCCAGTAGTACTCTAGCGGGAGCCAAAAACATTCAGTACTTC.

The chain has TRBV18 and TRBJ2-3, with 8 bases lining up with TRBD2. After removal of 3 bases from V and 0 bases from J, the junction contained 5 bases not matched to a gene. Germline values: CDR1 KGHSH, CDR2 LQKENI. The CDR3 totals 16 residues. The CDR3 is CASSPTSGGSTDTQYF. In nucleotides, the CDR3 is TGTGCCAGCTCACCGACGTCGGGGGGGAGCACAGATACGCAGTATTTT. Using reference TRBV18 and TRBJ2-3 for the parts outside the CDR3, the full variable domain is NAGVMQNPRHLVRRRGQEARLRCSPMKGHSHVYWYRQLPEEGLKFMVYLQKENIIDESGMPKERFSAEFPKEGPSILRIQQVVRGDSAAYFCASSPTSGGSTDTQYFGPGTRLTVL.

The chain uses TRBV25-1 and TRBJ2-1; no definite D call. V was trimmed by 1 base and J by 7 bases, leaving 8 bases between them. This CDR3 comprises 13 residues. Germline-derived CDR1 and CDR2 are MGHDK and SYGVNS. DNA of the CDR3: TGTGCCAGCAGTGAATCAGGCGCAAATGAGCAGTTCTTC. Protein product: CASSESGANEQFF. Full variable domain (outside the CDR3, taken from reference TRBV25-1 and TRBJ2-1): EADIYQTPRYLVIGTGKKITLECSQTMGHDKMYWYQQDPGMELHLIHYSYGVNSTEKGDLSSESTVSRIRTEHFPLTLESARPSHTSQYLCASSESGANEQFFGPGTRLTVL.

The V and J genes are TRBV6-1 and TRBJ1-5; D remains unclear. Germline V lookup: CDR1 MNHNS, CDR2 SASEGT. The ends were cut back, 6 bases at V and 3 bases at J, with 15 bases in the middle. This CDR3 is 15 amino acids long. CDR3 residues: CASREPGKLNQPQHF. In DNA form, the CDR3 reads TGTGCCAGCAGGGAACCCGGGAAACTCAATCAGCCCCAGCATTTT.

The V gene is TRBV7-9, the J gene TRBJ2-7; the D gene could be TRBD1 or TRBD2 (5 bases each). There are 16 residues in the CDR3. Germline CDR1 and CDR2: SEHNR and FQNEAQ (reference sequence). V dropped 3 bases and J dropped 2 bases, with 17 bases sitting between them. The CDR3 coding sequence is TGTGCCAGCAGCTTGCTAACCGGGACGGCCCCCTACGAGCAGTACTTC. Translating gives CASSLLTGTAPYEQYF.

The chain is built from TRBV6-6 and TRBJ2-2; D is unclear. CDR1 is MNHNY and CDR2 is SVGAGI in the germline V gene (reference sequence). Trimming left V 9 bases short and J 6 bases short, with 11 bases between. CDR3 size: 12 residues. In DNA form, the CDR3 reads TGTGCCAGTACATCTCGGGCCGGGGAGCTGTTTTTT. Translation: CASTSRAGELFF.

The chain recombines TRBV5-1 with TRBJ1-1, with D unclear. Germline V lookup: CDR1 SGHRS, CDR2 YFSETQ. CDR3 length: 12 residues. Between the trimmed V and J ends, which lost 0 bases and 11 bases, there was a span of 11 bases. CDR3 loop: CASSLDGFRAFF. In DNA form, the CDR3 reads TGCGCCAGCAGCTTGGACGGGTTCAGGGCTTTCTTT.

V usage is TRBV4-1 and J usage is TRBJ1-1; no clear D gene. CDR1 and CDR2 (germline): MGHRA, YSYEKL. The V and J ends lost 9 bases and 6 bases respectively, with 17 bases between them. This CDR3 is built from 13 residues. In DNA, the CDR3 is TGCGCCAGTGGGGATCACTCAGGACCTGAAGCTTTCTTT. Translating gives CASGDHSGPEAFF.

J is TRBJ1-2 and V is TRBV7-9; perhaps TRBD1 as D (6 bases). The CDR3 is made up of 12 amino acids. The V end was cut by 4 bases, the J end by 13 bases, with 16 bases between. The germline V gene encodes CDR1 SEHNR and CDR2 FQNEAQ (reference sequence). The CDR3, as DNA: TGTGCCAGCAGCTCGTTACAGGGAAGTATCACCTTC. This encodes CASSSLQGSITF.

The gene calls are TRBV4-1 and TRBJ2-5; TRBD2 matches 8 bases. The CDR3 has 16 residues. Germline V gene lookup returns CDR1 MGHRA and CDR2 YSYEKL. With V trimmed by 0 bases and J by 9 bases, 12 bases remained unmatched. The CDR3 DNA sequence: TGCGCCAGCAGCCAAGATCTGTCTAGCGGGCGCGGATCCCAGTACTTC. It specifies CASSQDLSSGRGSQYF.

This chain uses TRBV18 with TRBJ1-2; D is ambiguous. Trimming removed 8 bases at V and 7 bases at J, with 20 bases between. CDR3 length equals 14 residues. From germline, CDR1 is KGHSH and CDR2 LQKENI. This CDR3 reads CASTQSEGTGGYTF. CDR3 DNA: TGTGCCAGCACCCAGTCCGAGGGAACGGGTGGCTACACCTTC.

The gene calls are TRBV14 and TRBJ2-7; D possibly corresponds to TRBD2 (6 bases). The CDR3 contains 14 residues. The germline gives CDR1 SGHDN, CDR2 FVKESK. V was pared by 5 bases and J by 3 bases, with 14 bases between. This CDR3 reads CASSYAGFGYEQYF. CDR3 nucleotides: TGTGCCAGCAGCTACGCGGGATTTGGCTACGAGCAGTACTTC.

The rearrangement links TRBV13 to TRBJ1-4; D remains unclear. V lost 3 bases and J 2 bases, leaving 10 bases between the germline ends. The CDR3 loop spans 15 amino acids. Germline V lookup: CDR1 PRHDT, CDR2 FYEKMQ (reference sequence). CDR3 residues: CASSLTRVTNEKLFF. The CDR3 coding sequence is TGTGCCAGCAGCTTGACCAGAGTGACTAATGAAAAACTGTTTTTT.

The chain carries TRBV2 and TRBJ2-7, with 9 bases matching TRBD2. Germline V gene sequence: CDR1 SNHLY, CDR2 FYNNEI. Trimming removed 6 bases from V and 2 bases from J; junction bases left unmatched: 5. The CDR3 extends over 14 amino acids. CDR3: CASRATSGTYEQYF. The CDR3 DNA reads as TGTGCCAGCAGAGCGACTAGCGGAACCTACGAGCAGTACTTC.

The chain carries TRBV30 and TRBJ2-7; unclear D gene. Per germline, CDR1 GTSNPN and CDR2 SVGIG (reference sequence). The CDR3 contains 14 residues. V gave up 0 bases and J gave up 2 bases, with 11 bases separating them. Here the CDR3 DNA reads TGTGCCTGGAGTGTAGGGTCCTCAACCTACGAGCAGTACTTC. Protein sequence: CAWSVGSSTYEQYF.

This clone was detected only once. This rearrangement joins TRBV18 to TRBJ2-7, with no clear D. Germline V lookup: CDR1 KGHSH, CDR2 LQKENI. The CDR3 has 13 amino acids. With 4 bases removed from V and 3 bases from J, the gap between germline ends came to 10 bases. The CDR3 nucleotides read TGTGCCAGCTCACACCCAGTCAGCTACGAGCAGTACTTC. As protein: CASSHPVSYEQYF.

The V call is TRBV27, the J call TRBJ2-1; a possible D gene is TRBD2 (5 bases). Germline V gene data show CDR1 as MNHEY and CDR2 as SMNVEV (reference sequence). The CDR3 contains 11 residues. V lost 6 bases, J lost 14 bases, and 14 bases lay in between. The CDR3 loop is CASSSGLSKFF. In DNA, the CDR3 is TGTGCCAGCAGCTCCGGACTTTCTAAGTTCTTC.

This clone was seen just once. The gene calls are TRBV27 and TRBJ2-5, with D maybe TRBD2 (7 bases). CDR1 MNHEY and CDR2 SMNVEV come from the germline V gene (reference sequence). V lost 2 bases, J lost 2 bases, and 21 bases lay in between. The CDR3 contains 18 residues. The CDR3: CASSLGHWGGAGQETQYF. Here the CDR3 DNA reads TGTGCCAGCAGTTTAGGTCATTGGGGGGGGGCTGGGCAAGAGACCCAGTACTTC.

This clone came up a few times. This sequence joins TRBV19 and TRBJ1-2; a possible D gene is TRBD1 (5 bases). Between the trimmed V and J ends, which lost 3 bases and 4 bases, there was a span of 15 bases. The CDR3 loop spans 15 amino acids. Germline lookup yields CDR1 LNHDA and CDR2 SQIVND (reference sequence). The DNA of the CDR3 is TGTGCCAGTAGTATTAGTCCAGGGTCGGGCTATGGCTACACCTTC. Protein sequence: CASSISPGSGYGYTF.

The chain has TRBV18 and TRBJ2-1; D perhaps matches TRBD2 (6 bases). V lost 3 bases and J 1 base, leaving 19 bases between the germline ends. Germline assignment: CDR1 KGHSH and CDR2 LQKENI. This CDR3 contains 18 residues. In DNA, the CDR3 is TGTGCCAGCTCACCTATAGTACAGACTAGAGGGTCCTACAATGAGCAGTTCTTC. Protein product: CASSPIVQTRGSYNEQFF.

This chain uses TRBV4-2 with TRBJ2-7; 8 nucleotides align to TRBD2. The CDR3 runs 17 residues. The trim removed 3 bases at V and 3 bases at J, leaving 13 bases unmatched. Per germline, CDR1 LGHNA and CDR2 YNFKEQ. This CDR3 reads CASSHSTSVGLFYEQYF. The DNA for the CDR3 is TGTGCCAGCAGCCACTCGACTAGCGTAGGGCTGTTCTACGAGCAGTACTTC.

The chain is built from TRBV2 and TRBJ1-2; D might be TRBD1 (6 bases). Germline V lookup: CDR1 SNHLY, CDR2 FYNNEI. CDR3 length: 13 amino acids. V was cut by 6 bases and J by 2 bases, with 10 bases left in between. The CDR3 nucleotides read TGTGCCAGCAGCCTCACAGGGAACTATGGCTACACCTTC. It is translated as CASSLTGNYGYTF.

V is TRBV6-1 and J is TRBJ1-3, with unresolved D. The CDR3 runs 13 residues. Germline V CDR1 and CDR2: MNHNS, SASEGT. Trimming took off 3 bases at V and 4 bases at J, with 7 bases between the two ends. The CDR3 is CASSEVRGNTIYF. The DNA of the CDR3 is TGTGCCAGCAGTGAGGTCAGGGGAAACACCATATATTTT.

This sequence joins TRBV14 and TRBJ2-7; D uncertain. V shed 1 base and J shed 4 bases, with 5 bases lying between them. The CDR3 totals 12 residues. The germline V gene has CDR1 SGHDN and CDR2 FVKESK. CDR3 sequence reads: CASSQVGYEQYF. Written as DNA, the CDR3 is TGTGCCAGCAGCCAAGTCGGATACGAGCAGTACTTC.